This is a list of T cell receptor beta chains from one sample in a study of blood T cell repertoires in COVID-19. TCRdb keeps only in-frame clones here, not all; method: immunoSEQ multiplex PCR. Found here are roughly 400,000 clones, roughly 89% of them singletons; the top ten hold about a tenth. The sequencing input was PBMCs or T cells enriched from blood (not recorded which). The receptors derive from a woman between 50 and 59 years old who had recovered from COVID-19. Each CDR3 is given without its conserved first and last residue. D genes are given only for firm matches. Clone size is stated in some rows and not others, as once, few, many or a class when expanded.

-	TRBV30	TRBJ1-3	-	AWSSGAGNTIY
-	TRBV15	TRBJ1-5	-	ATSRESLNQPQH
TRBD2	TRBV5-4	TRBJ2-3	-	ASRTWGGDTQY
TRBD1	TRBV28	TRBJ1-2	-	ASSLPGQGVYGYT
TRBD1	TRBV4-3	TRBJ2-7	-	ASSQETGGRPYEQY
TRBD1	TRBV28	TRBJ2-4	-	ASMGQGAGQNIQY
-	TRBV2	TRBJ1-2	-	ASSGGGDIYGYT
TRBD2	TRBV19	TRBJ2-3	-	ASTAQRGGTDTQY
-	TRBV27	TRBJ1-2	-	ASSLLAPDSGGYT
TRBD1	TRBV28	TRBJ2-5	-	ASRMGDRDRETQY
-	TRBV30	TRBJ2-1	-	AWSVSIYNEQF
TRBD2	TRBV5-1	TRBJ2-3	-	ASSGSGGASRPTQY
-	TRBV3-1/TRBV3-2	TRBJ1-3	once	ASSHGKNTIY
TRBD1	TRBV4-3	TRBJ1-4	-	ASSQEQGDLEEKLF
TRBD1	TRBV14	TRBJ1-6	-	ASSQGQGRDVVDSSPLH
-	TRBV4-2	TRBJ1-2	-	ASSHGEGVKSQNGYT
TRBD1	TRBV28	TRBJ1-5	-	ASSYTGTVDQPQH
-	TRBV18	TRBJ2-7	-	ASSQTTGDRYEQY
TRBD1	TRBV5-1	TRBJ1-1	-	ASSLTGVGSTEAF
-	TRBV27	TRBJ1-5	-	ASGPGGARNQPQH
-	TRBV3-1/TRBV3-2	TRBJ1-5	-	ASSPTNSNQPQH
-	TRBV28	TRBJ1-5	once	ASSLVGGLSNQPQH
TRBD1	TRBV5-1	TRBJ1-1	-	ASRPGQGLSTEAF
-	TRBV3-1/TRBV3-2	TRBJ1-5	-	ASSQDLRGGQPQH
TRBD1	TRBV28	TRBJ1-1	-	ASSMGQENTEAF
-	TRBV6-2/TRBV6-3	TRBJ1-1	-	ASSYSGSPGAF
-	TRBV4-3	TRBJ1-1	-	ASSQDWAGNTEAF
TRBD1	TRBV19	TRBJ1-4	-	ASKGQEANEKLF
TRBD1	TRBV19	TRBJ1-4	-	ASSTTGTGIVNEKLF
TRBD1	TRBV7-8	TRBJ2-7	-	ASSLGNRGLSSYEQY
TRBD1	TRBV6-5	TRBJ1-2	-	ASRQPGQGGGYT
-	TRBV5-1	TRBJ1-3	-	ASSFSGAGNTIY
-	TRBV29-1	TRBJ1-2	-	SVWAGQRNYGYT
-	TRBV7-9	TRBJ1-2	-	ASSLGQGGYT
TRBD2	TRBV7-2	TRBJ2-1	-	ASLGGGAESYNEQF
-	TRBV30	TRBJ1-2	-	AWSIQSGGYT
TRBD1	TRBV2	TRBJ1-1	-	ASRSRGAEAF
-	TRBV20-1	TRBJ1-2	once	SAYGGNGYT
TRBD1	TRBV14	TRBJ1-2	-	ASSQVSTGGRGYT
-	TRBV28	TRBJ1-2	-	ASSLQGYYGYT
-	TRBV4-1	TRBJ1-5	-	ASSRETGLVNQPQH
-	TRBV27	TRBJ1-4	-	ASSLTRGSEKLF
-	TRBV23-1	TRBJ2-7	few	ASNALGWSSYEQY
-	TRBV11-3	TRBJ2-5	-	ASSLAFDPRFETQY
-	TRBV7-2	TRBJ1-5	-	ASSLNGVTANQPQH
-	TRBV7-8	TRBJ2-7	-	ASSLVAVIAYEQY
-	TRBV14	TRBJ1-1	-	ASSQDVGAAF
TRBD2	TRBV27	TRBJ2-5	once	ASSPTSGARETQY
TRBD1	TRBV9	TRBJ1-4	-	ASSEQGAGEKLF